The rows below give T cell receptor beta chains drawn from one sample of a study of blood T cell repertoires in COVID-19. This table comes from immunoSEQ multiplex PCR, and its TCRdb copy is limited to in-frame clones, with some not included. The sample consists of under 55,000 clones, about four fifths of them appearing once. Specimen: peripheral blood. Source of these receptors: a human donor in a cohort sampled during active COVID-19. The CDR3 runs from the conserved cysteine through the conserved F or W. Each record gives: V gene, J gene, D gene, clone size, CDR3 DNA, CDR3 protein. A D gene is named only where the DNA matches it firmly. Rows give clone size only sometimes, using once, few, many, or a class for an expanded clone.

V: TRBV19; J: TRBJ2-3; D: .; size: once; DNA: TGTGCCAGTAGTACCCCCCCAAACACAGATACGCAGTATTTT; CDR3: CASSTPPNTDTQYF
V: TRBV7-9; J: TRBJ1-1; D: TRBD1; size: .; DNA: TGTGCCAGCAGCTCAGGGACAGGGGGGAACACTGAAGCTTTCTTT; CDR3: CASSSGTGGNTEAFF
V: TRBV7-2; J: TRBJ2-2; D: .; size: .; DNA: TGTGCCAGCAGTCGAGGTGGCACGCCCGGGGAGCTGTTTTTT; CDR3: CASSRGGTPGELFF
V: TRBV7-2; J: TRBJ2-1; D: TRBD2; size: .; DNA: TGTGCCAGCAGCTTAGACGGGACTAGCTTTTACAATGAGCAGTTCTTC; CDR3: CASSLDGTSFYNEQFF
V: TRBV5-1; J: TRBJ2-5; D: .; size: .; DNA: TGCGCCAGCAGCTTGGGGAGACAGGTCCAAGAGACCCAGTACTTC; CDR3: CASSLGRQVQETQYF
V: TRBV5-8; J: TRBJ2-6; D: .; size: .; DNA: TGTGCCAGCAGCTTGAGTAGGCAGGGTGGCTTTGGGGCCAACGTCCTGACTTTC; CDR3: CASSLSRQGGFGANVLTF
V: TRBV14; J: TRBJ1-2; D: .; size: .; DNA: TGTGCCAGCAGCCCGACAGGTTATGGCTACACCTTC; CDR3: CASSPTGYGYTF
V: TRBV10-1; J: TRBJ2-3; D: TRBD1; size: .; DNA: TGCGCCAGCAGTGAGATTACAGGGGTCGGAGCAGATACGCAGTATTTT; CDR3: CASSEITGVGADTQYF
V: TRBV5-1; J: TRBJ2-5; D: TRBD2; size: once; DNA: TGCGCCAGCAGCGCATACCCGGGACTAGAAGAAGAGACCCAGTACTTC; CDR3: CASSAYPGLEEETQYF
V: TRBV5-1; J: TRBJ1-6; D: .; size: .; DNA: TGCGCCAGCAGCTTGGAGGTGGGCCGGAATTCACCCCTCCACTTT; CDR3: CASSLEVGRNSPLHF
V: TRBV6-4; J: TRBJ2-7; D: TRBD2; size: .; DNA: TGTGCCAGCAGCCAGACTAGCGGGAGCTACGAGCAGTACTTC; CDR3: CASSQTSGSYEQYF
V: TRBV20-1; J: TRBJ2-5; D: TRBD2; size: many; DNA: TGCAGTGCTAGTCTAGCGGGAGGGCCCGGGGAGACCCAGTACTTC; CDR3: CSASLAGGPGETQYF
V: TRBV28; J: TRBJ1-2; D: TRBD1; size: .; DNA: TGTGCCAGCAGTTTAGCGGGACAGGAAAACTATGGCTACACCTTC; CDR3: CASSLAGQENYGYTF
V: TRBV30; J: TRBJ2-1; D: .; size: .; DNA: TGTGCCTGGAGTTCTACCTACAATGAGCAGTTCTTC; CDR3: CAWSSTYNEQFF
V: TRBV5-5; J: TRBJ2-1; D: TRBD2; size: .; DNA: TGTGCCAGCAGCTTGGTGCAGCGGGAGGGCAATGAGCAGTTCTTC; CDR3: CASSLVQREGNEQFF
V: TRBV11-3; J: TRBJ2-7; D: TRBD2; size: .; DNA: TGTGCCAGCAGCTTAGTTAGCGGGGGCCTCTACGAGCAGTACTTC; CDR3: CASSLVSGGLYEQYF
V: TRBV4-1; J: TRBJ2-2; D: .; size: few; DNA: TGCGCCAGCAGCCTAACCGGGGGTCTAGACACCGGGGAGCTGTTTTTT; CDR3: CASSLTGGLDTGELFF
V: TRBV11-2; J: TRBJ2-1; D: TRBD2; size: .; DNA: TGTGCCAGCAGCTTTAGTCCGGGACTAGTTAGCGATGAGCAGTTCTTC; CDR3: CASSFSPGLVSDEQFF
V: TRBV6-5; J: TRBJ2-1; D: TRBD2; size: once; DNA: TGTGCCAGCAGTTACGGGACTAGCGGGAGGTATGCGCAGTTCTTC; CDR3: CASSYGTSGRYAQFF
V: TRBV6-5; J: TRBJ2-5; D: TRBD1; size: .; DNA: TGTGCCAGCAGTACGACAGGGGAAGAGACCCAGTACTTC; CDR3: CASSTTGEETQYF
V: TRBV29-1; J: TRBJ2-7; D: TRBD1; size: .; DNA: TGCAGCGCTGGGGCGACAGGGGGATTGGCCGAGCAGTACTTC; CDR3: CSAGATGGLAEQYF
V: TRBV5-1; J: TRBJ2-3; D: TRBD2; size: .; DNA: TGCGCCAGCAGGGTACTAGCGGGAGTGAGCACAGATACGCAGTATTTT; CDR3: CASRVLAGVSTDTQYF
V: TRBV6-4; J: TRBJ1-6; D: .; size: once; DNA: TGTGCCAGCCGTCCGAGCTCCTATAATTCACCCCTCCACTTT; CDR3: CASRPSSYNSPLHF
V: TRBV7-7; J: TRBJ1-1; D: .; size: .; DNA: TGTGCCAGCAGAAAATTCGGGGGCACTGAAGCTTTCTTT; CDR3: CASRKFGGTEAFF
V: TRBV7-8; J: TRBJ2-3; D: .; size: few; DNA: TGTGCCAGCACCGAGTCACGGGTGCGCACAGATACGCAGTATTTT; CDR3: CASTESRVRTDTQYF
V: TRBV7-2; J: TRBJ2-7; D: .; size: few; DNA: TGTGCCAGCGGCGGCGGCTCCTACGAGCAGTACTTC; CDR3: CASGGGSYEQYF
V: TRBV5-4; J: TRBJ1-1; D: .; size: .; DNA: TGTGCCAGCAGCTTGCAGGGGAACACTGAAGCTTTCTTT; CDR3: CASSLQGNTEAFF
V: TRBV14; J: TRBJ2-1; D: TRBD2; size: .; DNA: TGTGCCAGCAGCCAAGATAGTAGCGGGAGGGTTGTTTCCTACAATGAGCAGTTCTTC; CDR3: CASSQDSSGRVVSYNEQFF
V: TRBV30; J: TRBJ2-2; D: .; size: .; DNA: TGTGCCTGGAGGGGGACTTTGACCGGGGAGCTGTTTTTT; CDR3: CAWRGTLTGELFF
V: TRBV19; J: TRBJ2-2; D: TRBD2; size: .; DNA: TGTGCCAGTAGTATTCTAGCGGGAGGGCAGGACACCGGGGAGCTGTTTTTT; CDR3: CASSILAGGQDTGELFF
V: TRBV5-1; J: TRBJ1-1; D: .; size: .; DNA: TGCGCCAGCAGCGTTGGACAAGAGTGGAACACTGAAGCTTTCTTT; CDR3: CASSVGQEWNTEAFF
V: TRBV6-1; J: TRBJ1-4; D: .; size: .; DNA: TGTGCCAGCAGTGATCTACAGAATAATGAAAAACTGTTTTTT; CDR3: CASSDLQNNEKLFF
V: TRBV27; J: TRBJ1-6; D: TRBD1; size: once; DNA: TGTGCCAGCAGTGAGGACAGGGTTGGTTCACCCCTCCACTTT; CDR3: CASSEDRVGSPLHF
V: TRBV14; J: TRBJ1-6; D: .; size: once; DNA: TGTGCCAGCAGCCTAGGTCCCCGGAGCTCCTATAATTCACCCCTCCACTTT; CDR3: CASSLGPRSSYNSPLHF
V: TRBV6-5; J: TRBJ1-2; D: .; size: .; DNA: TGTGCCAGCAGCCACGGGCGGGCTAACTATGGCTACACCTTC; CDR3: CASSHGRANYGYTF
V: TRBV6-2/TRBV6-3; J: TRBJ2-7; D: TRBD1; size: .; DNA: TGTGCCAGCAGTTACCCAGGGGGCGAGAGGTCCTACGAGCAGTACTTC; CDR3: CASSYPGGERSYEQYF
V: TRBV9; J: TRBJ1-3; D: .; size: .; DNA: TGTGCCAGCAGCCAGTGGAACACCATATATTTT; CDR3: CASSQWNTIYF
V: TRBV30; J: TRBJ2-3; D: TRBD1; size: .; DNA: TGTGCCTGGAGAGAACAGGGGTCCCCAGATACGCAGTATTTT; CDR3: CAWREQGSPDTQYF
V: TRBV7-3; J: TRBJ2-1; D: .; size: .; DNA: TGTGCCAGCAGCTTAGATCACGGTTACAATGAGCAGTTCTTC; CDR3: CASSLDHGYNEQFF
V: TRBV2; J: TRBJ1-4; D: .; size: once; DNA: TGTGCCAGCAGTGCGGGGGGCCGGGAGGAAAAACTGTTTTTT; CDR3: CASSAGGREEKLFF
V: TRBV7-2; J: TRBJ2-5; D: .; size: .; DNA: TGTGCCAGCAGCTTAGCGGGTGCCCCAGGAGAGACCCAGTACTTC; CDR3: CASSLAGAPGETQYF
V: TRBV24-1; J: TRBJ2-2; D: .; size: .; DNA: TGTGCCACCAGTGATACAGTCCCAAACACCGGGGAGCTGTTTTTT; CDR3: CATSDTVPNTGELFF
V: TRBV10-2; J: TRBJ1-3; D: TRBD1; size: .; DNA: TGCGCCAGCAGTGAGAAAGGGGGCGTCTCTGGAAACACCATATATTTT; CDR3: CASSEKGGVSGNTIYF
V: TRBV2; J: TRBJ1-5; D: .; size: .; DNA: TGTGCCAGCAAGGGGGAGAAGAATCAGCCCCAGCATTTT; CDR3: CASKGEKNQPQHF
V: TRBV7-2; J: TRBJ2-1; D: TRBD2; size: .; DNA: TGTGCCAGCAGCTTGGAGGCGGGACTAGGCACCAATGAGCAGTTCTTC; CDR3: CASSLEAGLGTNEQFF
V: TRBV11-1; J: TRBJ2-1; D: TRBD2; size: .; DNA: TGTGCCAGCAGCTTAGAGGCTAGCGGGAGTTACAATGAGCAGTTCTTC; CDR3: CASSLEASGSYNEQFF
V: TRBV9; J: TRBJ2-2; D: TRBD2; size: .; DNA: TGTGCCAGCAGCGCAGGACTAGCGGACACCGGGGAGCTGTTTTTT; CDR3: CASSAGLADTGELFF
V: TRBV6-1; J: TRBJ1-1; D: .; size: few; DNA: TGTGCCAGCAGTGAAGTGAAAGCCAGGGCGAACACTGAAGCTTTCTTT; CDR3: CASSEVKARANTEAFF
V: TRBV19; J: TRBJ2-7; D: .; size: .; DNA: TGTGCCAGTAGTATCAGCGAGCAGTACTTC; CDR3: CASSISEQYF
V: TRBV6-2/TRBV6-3; J: TRBJ2-3; D: .; size: .; DNA: TGTGCCAGCAGCCCCAGCGACACCGGGGGATCGAGGAGTACGCAGTATTTT; CDR3: CASSPSDTGGSRSTQYF
V: TRBV5-1; J: TRBJ2-7; D: TRBD1; size: few; DNA: TGCGCCAGCAGCTTGGCTCGGGACAGGGGCGACGAGCAGTACTTC; CDR3: CASSLARDRGDEQYF
V: TRBV7-3; J: TRBJ2-3; D: .; size: .; DNA: TGTGCCAGCAGCTTAGCGGGTCAAGATACGCAGTATTTT; CDR3: CASSLAGQDTQYF